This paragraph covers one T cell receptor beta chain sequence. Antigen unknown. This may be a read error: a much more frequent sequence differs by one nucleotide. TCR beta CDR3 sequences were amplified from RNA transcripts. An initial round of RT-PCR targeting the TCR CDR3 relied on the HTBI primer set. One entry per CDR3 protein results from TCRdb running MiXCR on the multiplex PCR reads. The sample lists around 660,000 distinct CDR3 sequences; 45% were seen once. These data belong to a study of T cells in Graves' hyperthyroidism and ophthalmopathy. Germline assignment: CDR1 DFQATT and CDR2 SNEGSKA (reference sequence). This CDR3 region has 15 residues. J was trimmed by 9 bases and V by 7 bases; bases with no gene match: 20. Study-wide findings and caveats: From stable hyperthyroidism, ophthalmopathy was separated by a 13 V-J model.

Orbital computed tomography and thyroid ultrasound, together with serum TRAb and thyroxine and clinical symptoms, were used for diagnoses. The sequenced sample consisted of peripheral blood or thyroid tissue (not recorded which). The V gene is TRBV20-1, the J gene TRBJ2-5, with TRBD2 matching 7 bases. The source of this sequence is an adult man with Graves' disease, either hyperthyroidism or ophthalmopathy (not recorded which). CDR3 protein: CSVGDPGGEGEAQYF. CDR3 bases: TGCAGTGTCGGGGATCCCGGCGGGGAGGGCGAGGCCCAGTACTTC.